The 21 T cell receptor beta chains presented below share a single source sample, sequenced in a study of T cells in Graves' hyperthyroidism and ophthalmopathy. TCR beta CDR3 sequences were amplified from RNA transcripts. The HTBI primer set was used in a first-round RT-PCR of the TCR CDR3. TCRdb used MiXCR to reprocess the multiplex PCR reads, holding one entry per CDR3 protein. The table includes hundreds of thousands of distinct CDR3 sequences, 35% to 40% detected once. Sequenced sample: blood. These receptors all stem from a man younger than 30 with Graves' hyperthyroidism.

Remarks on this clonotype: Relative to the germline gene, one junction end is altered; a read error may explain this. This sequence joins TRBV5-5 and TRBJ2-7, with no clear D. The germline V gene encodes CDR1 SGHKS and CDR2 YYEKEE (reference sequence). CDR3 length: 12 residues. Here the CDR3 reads CVSSLVQREQYF. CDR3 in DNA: TGTGTCAGCAGCTTAGTCCAACGCGAGCAGTACTTC.

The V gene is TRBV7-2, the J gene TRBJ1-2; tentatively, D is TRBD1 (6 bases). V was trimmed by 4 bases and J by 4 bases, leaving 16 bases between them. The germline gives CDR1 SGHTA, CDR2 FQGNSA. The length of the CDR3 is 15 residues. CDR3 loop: CASSSQWTAFYGYTF. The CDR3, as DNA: TGTGCCAGCAGCTCCCAATGGACAGCCTTCTATGGCTACACCTTC.

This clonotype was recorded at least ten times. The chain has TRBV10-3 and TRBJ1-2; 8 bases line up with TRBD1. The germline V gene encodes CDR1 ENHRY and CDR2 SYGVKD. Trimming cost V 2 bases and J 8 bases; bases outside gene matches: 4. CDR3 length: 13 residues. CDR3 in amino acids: CAISEDRGHGYTF. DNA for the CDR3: TGTGCCATCAGTGAGGACAGGGGACACGGCTACACCTTC.

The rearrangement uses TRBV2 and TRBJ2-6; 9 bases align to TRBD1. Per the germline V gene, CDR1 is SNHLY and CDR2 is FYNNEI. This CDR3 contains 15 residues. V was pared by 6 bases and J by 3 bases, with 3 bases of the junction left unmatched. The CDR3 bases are TGTGCCAGCAGGAGGACAGGGGTTGGGGCCAACGTCCTGACTTTC. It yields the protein CASRRTGVGANVLTF.

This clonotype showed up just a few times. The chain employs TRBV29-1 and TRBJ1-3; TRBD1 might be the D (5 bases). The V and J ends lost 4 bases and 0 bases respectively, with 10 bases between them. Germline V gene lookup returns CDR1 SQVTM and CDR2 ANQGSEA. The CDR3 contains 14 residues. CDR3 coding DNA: TGCAGCGTTGCGCAGGGAATCTCTGGAAACACCATATATTTT. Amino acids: CSVAQGISGNTIYF.

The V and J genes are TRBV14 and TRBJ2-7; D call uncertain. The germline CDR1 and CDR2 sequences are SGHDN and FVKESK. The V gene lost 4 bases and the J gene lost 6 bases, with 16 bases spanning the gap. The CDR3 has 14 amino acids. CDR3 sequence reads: CASSPSDSPSEQYF. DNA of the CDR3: TGTGCCAGCAGCCCCAGCGACTCCCCTAGCGAGCAGTACTTC. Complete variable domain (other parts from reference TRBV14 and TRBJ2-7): EAGVTQFPSHSVIEKGQTVTLRCDPISGHDNLYWYRRVMGKEIKFLLHFVKESKQDESGMPNNRFLAERTGGTYSTLKVQPAELEDSGVYFCASSPSDSPSEQYFGPGTRLTVT.

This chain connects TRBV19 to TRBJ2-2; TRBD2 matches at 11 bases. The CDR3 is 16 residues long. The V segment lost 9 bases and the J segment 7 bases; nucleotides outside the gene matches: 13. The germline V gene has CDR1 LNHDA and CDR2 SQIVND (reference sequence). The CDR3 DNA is TGTGCCAGCAGCTTAGATCTAGCGGGGGGAATCGGGGAGCTGTTTTTT. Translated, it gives CASSLDLAGGIGELFF.

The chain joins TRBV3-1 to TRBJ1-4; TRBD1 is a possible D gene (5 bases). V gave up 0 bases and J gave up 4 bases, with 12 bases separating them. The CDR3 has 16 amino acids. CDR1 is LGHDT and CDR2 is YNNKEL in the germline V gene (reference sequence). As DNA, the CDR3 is TGTGCCAGCAGCCAAGAGATTCGACAGCATAATGAAAAACTGTTTTTT. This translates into CASSQEIRQHNEKLFF.

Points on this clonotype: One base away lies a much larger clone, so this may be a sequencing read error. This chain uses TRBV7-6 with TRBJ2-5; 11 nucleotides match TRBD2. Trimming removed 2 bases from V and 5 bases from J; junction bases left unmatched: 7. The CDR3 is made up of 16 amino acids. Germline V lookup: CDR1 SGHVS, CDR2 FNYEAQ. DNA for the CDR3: TGTGCCAGCAGCTTATTGTTAGCGGGGGGGGCGGAGACCCAGTACTTC. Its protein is CASSLLLAGGAETQYF.

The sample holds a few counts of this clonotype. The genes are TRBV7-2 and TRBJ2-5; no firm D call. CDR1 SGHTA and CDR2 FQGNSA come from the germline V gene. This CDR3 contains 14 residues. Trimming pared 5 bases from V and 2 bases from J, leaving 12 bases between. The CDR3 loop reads CASSPWNSQETQYF. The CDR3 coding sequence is TGTGCCAGCAGCCCTTGGAATAGTCAAGAGACCCAGTACTTC. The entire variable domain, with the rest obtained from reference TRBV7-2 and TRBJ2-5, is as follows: GAGVSQSPSNKVTEKGKDVELRCDPISGHTALYWYRQSLGQGLEFLIYFQGNSAPDKSGLPSDRFSAERTGGSVSTLTIQRTQQEDSAVYLCASSPWNSQETQYFGPGTRLLVL.

In nucleotides, the CDR3 is TGTGCCAGCAGCTTGGGGCGGGAGGACCGCACCGGGGAGCTGTTTTTT. Encoded protein: CASSLGREDRTGELFF. The rearrangement joins TRBV5-6 to TRBJ2-2, with 8 positions matching TRBD2. The J segment lost 4 bases and the V segment lost 0 bases, leaving 5 bases of the junction unmatched. CDR3 length: 16 amino acids. From germline, CDR1 is SGHDT and CDR2 YYEEEE.

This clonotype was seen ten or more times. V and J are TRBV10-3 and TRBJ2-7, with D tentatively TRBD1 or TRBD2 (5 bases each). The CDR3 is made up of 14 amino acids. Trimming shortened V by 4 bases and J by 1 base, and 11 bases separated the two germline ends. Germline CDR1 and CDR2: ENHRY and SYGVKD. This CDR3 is CAISGGGRSYEQYF. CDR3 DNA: TGTGCCATCAGTGGTGGGGGAAGGTCCTACGAGCAGTACTTC.

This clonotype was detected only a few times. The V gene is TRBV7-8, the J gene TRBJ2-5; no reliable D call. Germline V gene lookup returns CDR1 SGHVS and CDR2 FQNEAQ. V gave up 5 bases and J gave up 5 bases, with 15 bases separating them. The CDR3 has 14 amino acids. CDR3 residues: CASSPMSSRETQYF. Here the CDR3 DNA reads TGTGCCAGCAGCCCAATGAGTAGCAGGGAGACCCAGTACTTC.

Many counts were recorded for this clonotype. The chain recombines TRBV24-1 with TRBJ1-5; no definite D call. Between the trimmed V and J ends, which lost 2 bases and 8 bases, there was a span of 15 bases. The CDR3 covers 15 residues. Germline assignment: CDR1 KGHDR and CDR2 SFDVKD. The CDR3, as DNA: TGTGCCACCAGTGATTCGACCCGTCGAAAGGAGCCCCAGCATTTT. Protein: CATSDSTRRKEPQHF.

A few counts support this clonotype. The CDR3 loop reads CASSLLGTDYGYTF. The CDR3, as DNA: TGTGCCAGCAGTTTACTCGGGACAGATTATGGCTACACCTTC. The chain carries TRBV7-3 and TRBJ1-2, with 7 bases identical to TRBD1. V dropped 6 bases and J dropped 5; count of bases not matched to a gene: 9. CDR1 and CDR2 (germline): SGHTA, FQGTGA. The CDR3 is 14 amino acids.

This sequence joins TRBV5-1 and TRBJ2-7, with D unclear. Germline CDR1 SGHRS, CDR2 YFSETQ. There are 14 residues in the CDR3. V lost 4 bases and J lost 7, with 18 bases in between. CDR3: CASSLMVQGREQYF. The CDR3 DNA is TGCGCCAGCAGCCTCATGGTCCAAGGCCGAGAGCAGTACTTC. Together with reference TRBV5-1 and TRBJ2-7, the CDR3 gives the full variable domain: KAGVTQTPRYLIKTRGQQVTLSCSPISGHRSVSWYQQTPGQGLQFLFEYFSETQRNKGNFPGRFSGRQFSNSRSEMNVSTLELGDSALYLCASSLMVQGREQYFGPGTRLTVT.

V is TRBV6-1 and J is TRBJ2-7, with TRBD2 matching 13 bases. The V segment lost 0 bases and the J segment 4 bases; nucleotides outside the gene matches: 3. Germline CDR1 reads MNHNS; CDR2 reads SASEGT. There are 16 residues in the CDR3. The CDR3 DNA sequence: TGTGCCAGCAGTGAAGCCCCGGGACTAGCGGGATACGAGCAGTACTTC. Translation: CASSEAPGLAGYEQYF.

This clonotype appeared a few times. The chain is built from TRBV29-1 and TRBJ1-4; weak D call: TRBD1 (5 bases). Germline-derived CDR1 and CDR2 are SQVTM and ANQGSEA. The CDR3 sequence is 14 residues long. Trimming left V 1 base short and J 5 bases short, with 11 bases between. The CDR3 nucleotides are TGCAGCGTTGAAGTGGGGGGTCCGAATGAAAAACTGTTTTTT. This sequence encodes CSVEVGGPNEKLFF.

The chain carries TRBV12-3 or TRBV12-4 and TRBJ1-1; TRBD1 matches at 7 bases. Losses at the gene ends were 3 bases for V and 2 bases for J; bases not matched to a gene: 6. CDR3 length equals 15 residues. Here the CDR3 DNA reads TGTGCCAGCAGTTTCTCAGACAGGGAAAACACTGAAGCTTTCTTT. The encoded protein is CASSFSDRENTEAFF.

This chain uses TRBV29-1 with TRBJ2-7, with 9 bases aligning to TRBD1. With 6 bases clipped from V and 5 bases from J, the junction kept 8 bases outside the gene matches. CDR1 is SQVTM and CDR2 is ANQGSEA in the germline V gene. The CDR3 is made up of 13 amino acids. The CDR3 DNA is TGCAGCGTACAGGACAGGGGAAGTAACGAGCAGTACTTC. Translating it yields CSVQDRGSNEQYF.

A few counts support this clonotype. The CDR3 reads CSARDRVRHQETQYF. For the CDR3, the DNA is TGCAGTGCTAGAGATCGGGTTCGTCACCAAGAGACCCAGTACTTC. The chain links TRBV20-1 to TRBJ2-5; D uncertain. V lost 0 bases and J lost 0, with 11 bases in between. The CDR3 runs to 15 residues. Germline lookup yields CDR1 DFQATT and CDR2 SNEGSKA (reference sequence).